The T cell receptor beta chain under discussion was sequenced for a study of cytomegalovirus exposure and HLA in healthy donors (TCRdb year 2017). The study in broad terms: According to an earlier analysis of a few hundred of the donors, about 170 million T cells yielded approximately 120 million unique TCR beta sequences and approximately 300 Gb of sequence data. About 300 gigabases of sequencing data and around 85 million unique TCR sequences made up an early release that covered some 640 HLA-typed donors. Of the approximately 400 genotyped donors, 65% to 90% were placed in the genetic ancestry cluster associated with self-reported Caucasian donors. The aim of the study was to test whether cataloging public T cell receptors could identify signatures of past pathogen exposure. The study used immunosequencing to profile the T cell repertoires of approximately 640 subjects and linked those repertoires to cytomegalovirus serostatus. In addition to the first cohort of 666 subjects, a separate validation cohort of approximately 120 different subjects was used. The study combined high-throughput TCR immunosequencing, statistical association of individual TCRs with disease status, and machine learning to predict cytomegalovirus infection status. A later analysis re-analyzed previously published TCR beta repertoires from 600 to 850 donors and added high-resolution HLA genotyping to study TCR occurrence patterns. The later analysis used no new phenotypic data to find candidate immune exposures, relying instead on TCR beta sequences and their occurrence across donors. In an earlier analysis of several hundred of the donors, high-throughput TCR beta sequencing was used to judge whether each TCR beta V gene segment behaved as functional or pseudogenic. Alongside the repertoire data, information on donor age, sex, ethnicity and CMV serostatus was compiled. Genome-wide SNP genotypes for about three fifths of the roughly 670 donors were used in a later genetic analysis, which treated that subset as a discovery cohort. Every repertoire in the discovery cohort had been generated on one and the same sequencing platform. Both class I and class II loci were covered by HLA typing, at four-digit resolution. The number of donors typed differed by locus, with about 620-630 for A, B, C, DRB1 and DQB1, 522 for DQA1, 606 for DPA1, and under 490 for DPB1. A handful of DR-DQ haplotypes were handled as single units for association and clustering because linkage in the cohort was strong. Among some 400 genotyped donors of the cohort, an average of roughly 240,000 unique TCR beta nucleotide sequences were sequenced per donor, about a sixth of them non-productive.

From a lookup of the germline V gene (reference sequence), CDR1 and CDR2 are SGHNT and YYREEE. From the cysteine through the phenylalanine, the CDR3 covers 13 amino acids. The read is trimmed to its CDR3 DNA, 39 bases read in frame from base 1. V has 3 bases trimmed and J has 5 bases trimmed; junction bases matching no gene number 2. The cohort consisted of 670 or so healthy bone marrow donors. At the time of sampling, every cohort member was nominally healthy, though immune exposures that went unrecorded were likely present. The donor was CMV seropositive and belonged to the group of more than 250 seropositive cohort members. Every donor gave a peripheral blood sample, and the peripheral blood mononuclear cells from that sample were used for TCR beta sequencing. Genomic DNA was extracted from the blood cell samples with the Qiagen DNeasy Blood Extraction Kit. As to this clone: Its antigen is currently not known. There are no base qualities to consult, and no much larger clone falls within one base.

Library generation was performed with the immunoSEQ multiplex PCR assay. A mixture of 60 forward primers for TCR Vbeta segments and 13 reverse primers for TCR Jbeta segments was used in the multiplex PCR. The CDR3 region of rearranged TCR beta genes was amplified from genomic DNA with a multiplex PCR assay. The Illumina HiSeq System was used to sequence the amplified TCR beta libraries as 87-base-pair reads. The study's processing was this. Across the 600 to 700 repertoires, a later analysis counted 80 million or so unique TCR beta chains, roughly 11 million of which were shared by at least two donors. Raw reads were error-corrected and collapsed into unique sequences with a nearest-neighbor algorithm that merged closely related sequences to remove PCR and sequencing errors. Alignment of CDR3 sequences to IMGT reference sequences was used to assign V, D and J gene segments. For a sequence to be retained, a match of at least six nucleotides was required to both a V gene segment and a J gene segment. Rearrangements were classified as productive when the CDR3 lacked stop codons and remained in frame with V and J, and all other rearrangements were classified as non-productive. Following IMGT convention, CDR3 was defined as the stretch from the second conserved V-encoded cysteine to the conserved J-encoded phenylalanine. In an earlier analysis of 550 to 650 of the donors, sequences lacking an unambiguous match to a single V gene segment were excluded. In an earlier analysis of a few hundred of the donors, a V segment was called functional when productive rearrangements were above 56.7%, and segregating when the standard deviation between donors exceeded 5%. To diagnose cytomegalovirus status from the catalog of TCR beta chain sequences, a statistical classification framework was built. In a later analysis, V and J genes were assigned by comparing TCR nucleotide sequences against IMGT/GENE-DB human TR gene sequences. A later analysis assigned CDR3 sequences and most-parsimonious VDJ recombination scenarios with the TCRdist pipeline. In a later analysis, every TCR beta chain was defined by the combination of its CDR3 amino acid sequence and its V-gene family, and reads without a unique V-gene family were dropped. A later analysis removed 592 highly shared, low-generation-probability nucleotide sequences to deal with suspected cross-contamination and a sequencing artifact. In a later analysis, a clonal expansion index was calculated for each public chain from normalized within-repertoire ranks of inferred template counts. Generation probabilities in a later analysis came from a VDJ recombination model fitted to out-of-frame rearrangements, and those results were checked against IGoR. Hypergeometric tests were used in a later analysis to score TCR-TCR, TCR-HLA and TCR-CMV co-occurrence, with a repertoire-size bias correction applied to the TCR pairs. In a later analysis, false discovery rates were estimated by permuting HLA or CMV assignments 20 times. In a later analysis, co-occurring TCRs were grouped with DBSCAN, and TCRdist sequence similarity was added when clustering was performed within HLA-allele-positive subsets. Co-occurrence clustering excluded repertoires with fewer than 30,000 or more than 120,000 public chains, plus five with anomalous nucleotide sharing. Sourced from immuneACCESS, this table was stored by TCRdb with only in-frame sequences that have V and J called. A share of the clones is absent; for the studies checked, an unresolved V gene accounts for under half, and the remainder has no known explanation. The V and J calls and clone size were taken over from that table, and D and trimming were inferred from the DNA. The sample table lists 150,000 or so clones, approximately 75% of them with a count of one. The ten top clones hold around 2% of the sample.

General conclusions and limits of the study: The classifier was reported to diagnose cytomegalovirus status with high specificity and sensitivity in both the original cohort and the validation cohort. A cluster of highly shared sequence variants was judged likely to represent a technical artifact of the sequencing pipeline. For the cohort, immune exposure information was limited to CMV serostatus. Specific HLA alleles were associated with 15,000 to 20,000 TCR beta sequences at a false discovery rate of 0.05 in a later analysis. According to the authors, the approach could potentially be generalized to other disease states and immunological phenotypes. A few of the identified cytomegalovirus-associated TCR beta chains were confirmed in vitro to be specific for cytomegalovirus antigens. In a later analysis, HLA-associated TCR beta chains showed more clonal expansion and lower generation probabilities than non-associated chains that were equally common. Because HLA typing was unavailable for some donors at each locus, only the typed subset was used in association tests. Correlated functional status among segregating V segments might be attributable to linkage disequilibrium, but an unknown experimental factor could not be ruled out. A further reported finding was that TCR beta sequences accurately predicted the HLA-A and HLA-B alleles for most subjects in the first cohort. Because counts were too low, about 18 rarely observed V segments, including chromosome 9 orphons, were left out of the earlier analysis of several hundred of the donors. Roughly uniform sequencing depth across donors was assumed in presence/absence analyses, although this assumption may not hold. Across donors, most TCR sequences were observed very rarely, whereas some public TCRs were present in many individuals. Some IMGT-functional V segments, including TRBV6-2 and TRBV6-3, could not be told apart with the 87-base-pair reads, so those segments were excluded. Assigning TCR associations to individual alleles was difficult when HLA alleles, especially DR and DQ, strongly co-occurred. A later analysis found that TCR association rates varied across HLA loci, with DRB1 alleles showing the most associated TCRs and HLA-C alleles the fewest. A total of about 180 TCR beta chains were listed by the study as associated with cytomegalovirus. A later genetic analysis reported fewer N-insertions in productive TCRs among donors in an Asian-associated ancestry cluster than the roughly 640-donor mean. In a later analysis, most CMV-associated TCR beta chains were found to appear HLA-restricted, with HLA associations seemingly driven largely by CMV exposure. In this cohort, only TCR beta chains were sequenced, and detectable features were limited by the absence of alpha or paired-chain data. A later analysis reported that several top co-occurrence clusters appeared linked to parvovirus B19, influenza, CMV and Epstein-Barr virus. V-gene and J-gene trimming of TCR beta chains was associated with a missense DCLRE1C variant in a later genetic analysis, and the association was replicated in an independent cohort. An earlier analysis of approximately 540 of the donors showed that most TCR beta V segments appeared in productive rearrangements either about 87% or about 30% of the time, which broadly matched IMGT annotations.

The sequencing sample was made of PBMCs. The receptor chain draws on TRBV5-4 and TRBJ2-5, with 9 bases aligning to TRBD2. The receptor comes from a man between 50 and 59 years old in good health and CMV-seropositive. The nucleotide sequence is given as TGTGCCAGCAGCTGGCGGGGGGGGGAGACCCAGTACTTC. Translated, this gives CASSWRGGETQYF.